The source of this T cell receptor (beta chain) is a study of blood T cell repertoires in COVID-19. The V and J ends lost 6 bases and 5 bases, in that order; junction bases with no gene match: 5. Looked up from germline, CDR1 is SGHAT and CDR2 is FQNNGV. This CDR3 spans 14 amino acids. Generated by immunoSEQ multiplex PCR, the TCRdb table keeps only in-frame clones and is missing some. The table records 60,000 or so clones, about 80% of them present only once. This clone is a singleton in its sample. The genes are TRBV11-2 and TRBJ2-5; 11 bases are shared with TRBD1. The TCR was taken from a man aged 30-40 years with COVID-19, enrolled during active disease. Sequencing used peripheral blood. CDR3 sequence (DNA): TGTGCCAGCAGAACCGGGACAGGGGGTGAGACCCAGTACTTC. Translation: CASRTGTGGETQYF.